This T cell receptor beta chain was captured in a study of shared clonotypes between healthy human individuals. Findings and caveats of the study: Of the naive CD4 clonotypes, approximately 5% were shared across several donors. Against clonotypes common to all four donors, non-shared ones had lower generation probabilities. Generally, estimated richness proved larger in naive subsets than it did in memory subsets.

This clone is a singleton in its sample. The antigen is undetermined. CDR3 length equals 15 residues. V was clipped by 4 bases and J by 7 bases; unmatched bases: 7. Germline values: CDR1 MNHEY, CDR2 SMNVEV (reference sequence). Sequencing was performed with immunoSEQ multiplex PCR; in TCRdb, only in-frame clones are kept and a portion is missing. The table shows over 2 million clones, with about 94% occurring only once. Only CD45RO-negative cells positively selected for CCR7 counted as naive CD8 cells, so terminally differentiated effector memory CD45RA+ cells were excluded. This clonotype originated in a man in his late teens or twenties in good health. Specimen: naive CD8+ T cells sorted from blood. J is TRBJ1-4 and V is TRBV27, with 9 bases fitting TRBD1. The CDR3: CASSSTGGVGEKLFF. The CDR3, as DNA: TGTGCCAGCAGTTCTACAGGGGGCGTAGGTGAAAAACTGTTTTTT. Full variable domain (missing parts from reference TRBV27 and TRBJ1-4): EAQVTQNPRYLITVTGKKLTVTCSQNMNHEYMSWYRQDPGLGLRQIYYSMNVEVTDKGDVPEGYKVSRKEKRNFPLILESPSPNQTSLYFCASSSTGGVGEKLFFGSGTQLSVL.